This T cell receptor (beta chain) derives from a study of CD8 T cell repertoires and HIV-1 epitope variants (dated by TCRdb to 2020 to 2021). Broadly, across the study: T cells were stimulated in separate culture wells with each of twenty-five peptides representing autologous and known Gag and Nef epitope variants. Among the control conditions were a peptide pool of CMV, EBV and flu, the Ebola AY9 epitope serving as a negative control, and a well with no peptide. The epitopes tested were three Gag epitope families plus Nef HW9 and YT9. T cells were enriched using the EasySep Human T Cell Enrichment Kit and then co-cultured with an equal number of autologous T cell-negative cells acting as antigen-presenting cells. The cultures were grown for more than nine days in IMDM with gentamicin, and half of the media was changed on days 3 and 7 with IL-2, IL-7 and IL-15 added. An aliquot of 1M T cells was saved as an uncultured baseline condition, separate from the 80 to 95 T cell cultures. A total of around 80 T cell cultures were run, with each culture condition done in triplicate except for one peptide, which was done in duplicate. The paper's findings and limits, for the study overall: The Nef KF9 family was recognized by five clonotypes and the HW9 family by one, and no responses to the TAALDMSHF plasma variant were observed. The assay identified only TCR beta chains and indicated proliferation in response to antigen, without indicating T cell function or cytokine profile. Of the nine antigen-specific TCR beta clonotypes identified, over five appeared cross-reactive for autologous or known escape epitope variants.

Remarks on this clone: Its antigen target is currently unknown. Base qualities are not provided; no much larger clone lies one nucleotide away.

The germline V gene gives CDR1 as ENHRY and CDR2 as SYGVKD. Reading from cysteine to phenylalanine, the CDR3 counts 15 amino acids. CDR3 DNA is the only sequence kept; it has 45 bases, read in frame from the first base. V lost 4 bases and J lost 5 bases, and the count of bases not matched to a germline gene is 6. Sequencing of TCR beta CDR3 regions was done on the immunoSEQ platform at survey depth. The QIAamp DNA micro kit was used to extract genomic DNA from every cultured and uncultured CD8+ T cell population. In the original analysis: Any sample with under 5,000 productive reads was excluded, and this exclusion removed about 7% of the roughly 80 cultures stimulated with HIV peptides. A MANAFEST web app trimmed sequences to CDR3 and removed nonproductive sequences, CDR3s under 5 amino acids, and those not starting C or ending F/W. Clonotypes were classified as antigen-specific only if expansion was observed in at least 2 of 3 replicates versus the no-peptide control at FDR 0.01, only within one epitope family. In addition, a specific clonotype needed a frequency at least fivefold higher than in wells stimulated with peptides from other epitope families. TCRdb re-hosts the immuneACCESS table, in-frame sequences only. Its copies lack some clones; in the studies checked, an unresolved V gene accounts for under half of them, and the cause for the rest is not known. V, J and clone size are those of that table, while D and trimming were read from the DNA. This sample has about 4,600 clones in its table, and 65% to 70% of those were observed once. Of the sample, about 46% is held by the ten largest clones.

The EasySep Human CD8+ T Cell Enrichment Kit was used on day 10 to isolate CD8+ T cells from every culture. This receptor was taken from a male donor with HIV. Sequences were obtained from cultured CD8+ T cells derived from PBMCs. The chain couples TRBV10-3 to TRBJ2-5; TRBD1 fits 11 bases in the junction. In nucleotides, the sequence is TGTGCCATCAGTGCGGGACAGGGGGATGGTGAGACCCAGTACTTC. Its protein product is CAISAGQGDGETQYF.